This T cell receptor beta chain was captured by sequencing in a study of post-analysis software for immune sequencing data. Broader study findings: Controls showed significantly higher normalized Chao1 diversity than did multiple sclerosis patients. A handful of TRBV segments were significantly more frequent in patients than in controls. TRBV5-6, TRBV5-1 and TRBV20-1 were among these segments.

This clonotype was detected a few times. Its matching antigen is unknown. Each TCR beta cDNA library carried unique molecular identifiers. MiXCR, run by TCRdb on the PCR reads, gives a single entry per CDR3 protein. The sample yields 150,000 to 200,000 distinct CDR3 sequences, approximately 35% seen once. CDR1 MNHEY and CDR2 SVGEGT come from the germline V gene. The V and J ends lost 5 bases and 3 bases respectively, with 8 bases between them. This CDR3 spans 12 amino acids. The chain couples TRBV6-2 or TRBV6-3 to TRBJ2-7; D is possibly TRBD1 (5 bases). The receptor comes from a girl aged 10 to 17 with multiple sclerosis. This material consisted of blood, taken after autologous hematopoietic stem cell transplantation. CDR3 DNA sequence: TGTGCCAGCAGTAGGGGCGTCTACGAGCAGTACTTC. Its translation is CASSRGVYEQYF.